This T cell receptor (beta chain) derives from a study of T cells in Graves' hyperthyroidism and ophthalmopathy. Trimming stripped 4 bases from V and 0 bases from J, with 9 bases between. Germline CDR1 SQVTM, CDR2 ANQGSEA. The CDR3 contains 13 residues. A note on this clonotype: The target antigen is unknown.

General observations from the study: The majority of expanded thyroid clonotypes above 0.001 also appeared in blood.

Amplified TCR beta CDR3 regions derived from RNA transcripts. An initial round of RT-PCR targeting the TCR CDR3 relied on the HTBI primer set. Each CDR3 protein is one row after TCRdb ran MiXCR on the multiplex PCR reads. The table lists 400,000 to 600,000 distinct CDR3 sequences, 15% to 20% of them singletons, with roughly 29% in the top ten. The genes are TRBV29-1 and TRBJ1-2; tentatively, D is TRBD1 (5 bases). The receptor comes from a young woman with Graves' ophthalmopathy. The sample taken for sequencing was blood. The CDR3 sequence is CSVGRESNYGYTF. DNA of the CDR3: TGCAGCGTTGGCAGGGAGTCTAACTATGGCTACACCTTC. Complete variable domain (other parts from reference TRBV29-1 and TRBJ1-2): SAVISQKPSRDICQRGTSLTIQCQVDSQVTMMFWYRQQPGQSLTLIATANQGSEATYESGFVIDKFPISRPNLTFSTLTVSNMSPEDSSIYLCSVGRESNYGYTFGSGTRLTVV.